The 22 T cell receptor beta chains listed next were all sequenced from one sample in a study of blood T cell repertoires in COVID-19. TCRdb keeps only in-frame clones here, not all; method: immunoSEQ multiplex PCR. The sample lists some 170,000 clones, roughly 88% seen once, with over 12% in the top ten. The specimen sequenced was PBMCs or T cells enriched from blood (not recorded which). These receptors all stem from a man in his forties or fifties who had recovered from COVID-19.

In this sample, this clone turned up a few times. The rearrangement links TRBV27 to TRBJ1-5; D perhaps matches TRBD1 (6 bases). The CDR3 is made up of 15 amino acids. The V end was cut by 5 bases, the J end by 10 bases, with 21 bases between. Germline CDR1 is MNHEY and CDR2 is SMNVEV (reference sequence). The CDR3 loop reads CASSITYGQPFPQHF. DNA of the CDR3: TGTGCCAGCAGTATAACATACGGACAGCCCTTTCCCCAGCATTTT.

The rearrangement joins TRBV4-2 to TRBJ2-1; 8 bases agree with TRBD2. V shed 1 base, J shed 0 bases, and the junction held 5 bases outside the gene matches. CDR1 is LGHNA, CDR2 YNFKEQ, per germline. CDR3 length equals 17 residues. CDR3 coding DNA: TGTGCCAGCAGCCAAGCGGGGGGGGTGAGCTCCTACAATGAGCAGTTCTTC. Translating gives CASSQAGGVSSYNEQFF.

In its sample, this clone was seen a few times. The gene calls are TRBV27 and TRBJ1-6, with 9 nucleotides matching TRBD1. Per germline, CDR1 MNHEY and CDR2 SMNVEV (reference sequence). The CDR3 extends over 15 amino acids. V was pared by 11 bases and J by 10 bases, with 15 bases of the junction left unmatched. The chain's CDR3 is CASSPGTGISSPLHF. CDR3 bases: TGTGCCTCATCCCCCGGGACAGGGATTTCATCACCCCTCCACTTT.

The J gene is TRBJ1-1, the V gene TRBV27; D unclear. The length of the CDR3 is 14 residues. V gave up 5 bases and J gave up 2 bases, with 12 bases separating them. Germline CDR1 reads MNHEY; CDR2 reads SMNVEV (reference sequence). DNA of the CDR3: TGTGCCAGCAGTCCAGCGGACCCTAACACTGAAGCTTTCTTT. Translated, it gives CASSPADPNTEAFF.

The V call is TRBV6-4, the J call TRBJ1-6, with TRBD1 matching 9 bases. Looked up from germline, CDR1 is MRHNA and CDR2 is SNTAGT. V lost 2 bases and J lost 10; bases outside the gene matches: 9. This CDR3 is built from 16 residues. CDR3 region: CASSDPEGQGKSPLHF. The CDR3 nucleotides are TGTGCCAGCAGTGACCCTGAGGGACAGGGTAAATCACCCCTCCACTTT.

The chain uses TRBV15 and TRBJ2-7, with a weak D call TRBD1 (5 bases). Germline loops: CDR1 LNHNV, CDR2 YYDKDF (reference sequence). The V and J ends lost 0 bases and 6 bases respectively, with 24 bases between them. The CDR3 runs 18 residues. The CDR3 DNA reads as TGTGCCACCAGCAGAGATGGGGCCTTCCTTTTAAATCAGGGCGAGCAGTACTTC. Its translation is CATSRDGAFLLNQGEQYF. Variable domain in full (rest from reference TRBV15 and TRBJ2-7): DAMVIQNPRYQVTQFGKPVTLSCSQTLNHNVMYWYQQKSSQAPKLLFHYYDKDFNNEADTPDNFQSRRPNTSFCFLDIRSPGLGDTAMYLCATSRDGAFLLNQGEQYFGPGTRLTVT.

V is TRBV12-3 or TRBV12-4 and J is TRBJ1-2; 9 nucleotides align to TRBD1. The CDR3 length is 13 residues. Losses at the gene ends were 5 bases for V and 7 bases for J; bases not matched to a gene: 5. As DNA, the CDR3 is TGTGCCAGCAGTAATACAGGGGGCCTTGGCTACACCTTC. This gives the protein CASSNTGGLGYTF.

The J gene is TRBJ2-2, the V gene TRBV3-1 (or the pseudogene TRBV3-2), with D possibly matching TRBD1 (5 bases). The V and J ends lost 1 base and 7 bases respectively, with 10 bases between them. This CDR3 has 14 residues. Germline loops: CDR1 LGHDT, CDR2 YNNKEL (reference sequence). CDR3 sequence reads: CASSQGKGNGELFF. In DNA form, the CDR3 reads TGTGCCAGCAGCCAAGGCAAGGGGAACGGGGAGCTGTTTTTT.

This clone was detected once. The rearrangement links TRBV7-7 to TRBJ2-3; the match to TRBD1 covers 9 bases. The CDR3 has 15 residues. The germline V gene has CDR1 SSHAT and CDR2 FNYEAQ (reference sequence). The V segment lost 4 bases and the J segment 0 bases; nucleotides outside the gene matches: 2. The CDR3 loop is CASSSGTGSTDTQYF. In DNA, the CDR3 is TGTGCCAGCAGCTCGGGGACAGGGAGCACAGATACGCAGTATTTT.

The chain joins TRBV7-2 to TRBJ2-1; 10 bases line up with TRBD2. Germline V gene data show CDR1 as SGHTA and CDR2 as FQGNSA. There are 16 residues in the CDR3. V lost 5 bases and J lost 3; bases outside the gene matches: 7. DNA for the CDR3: TGTGCCAGCAGCCTTCTTGGACTAGCGGTCTACAATGAGCAGTTCTTC. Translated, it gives CASSLLGLAVYNEQFF.

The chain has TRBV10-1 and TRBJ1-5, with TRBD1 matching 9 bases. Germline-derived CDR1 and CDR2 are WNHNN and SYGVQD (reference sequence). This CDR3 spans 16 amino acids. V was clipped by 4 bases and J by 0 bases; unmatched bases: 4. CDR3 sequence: CASSGDREYSNQPQHF. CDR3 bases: TGCGCCAGCAGTGGGGACAGGGAGTATAGCAATCAGCCCCAGCATTTT.

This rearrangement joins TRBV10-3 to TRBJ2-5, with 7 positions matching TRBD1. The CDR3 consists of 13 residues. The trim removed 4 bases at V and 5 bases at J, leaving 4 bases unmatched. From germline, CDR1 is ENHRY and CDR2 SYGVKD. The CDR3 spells CAISGQGRETQYF. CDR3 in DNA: TGTGCCATCAGTGGACAGGGTCGCGAGACCCAGTACTTC.

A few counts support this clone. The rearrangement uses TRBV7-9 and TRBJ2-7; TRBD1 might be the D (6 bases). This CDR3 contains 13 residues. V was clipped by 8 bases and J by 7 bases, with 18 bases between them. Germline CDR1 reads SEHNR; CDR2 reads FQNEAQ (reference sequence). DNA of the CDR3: TGTGCCAGCGAGAATACAGGGTTTGGAGAGCAGTACTTC. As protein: CASENTGFGEQYF. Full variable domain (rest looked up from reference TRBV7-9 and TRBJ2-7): DTGVSQNPRHKITKRGQNVTFRCDPISEHNRLYWYRQTLGQGPEFLTYFQNEAQLEKSRLLSDRFSAERPKGSFSTLEIQRTEQGDSAMYLCASENTGFGEQYFGPGTRLTVT.

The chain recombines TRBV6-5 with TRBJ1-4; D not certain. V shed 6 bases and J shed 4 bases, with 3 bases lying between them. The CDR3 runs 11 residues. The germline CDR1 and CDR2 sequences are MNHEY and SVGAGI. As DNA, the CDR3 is TGTGCCAGCAGCAGTAATGAAAAACTGTTTTTT. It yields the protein CASSSNEKLFF.

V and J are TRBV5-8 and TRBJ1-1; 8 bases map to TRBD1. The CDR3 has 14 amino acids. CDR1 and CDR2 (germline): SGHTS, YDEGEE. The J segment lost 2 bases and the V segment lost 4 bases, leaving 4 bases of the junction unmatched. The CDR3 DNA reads TGTGCCAGCAGCCGAGGACAGGGAAACACTGAAGCTTTCTTT. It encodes CASSRGQGNTEAFF.

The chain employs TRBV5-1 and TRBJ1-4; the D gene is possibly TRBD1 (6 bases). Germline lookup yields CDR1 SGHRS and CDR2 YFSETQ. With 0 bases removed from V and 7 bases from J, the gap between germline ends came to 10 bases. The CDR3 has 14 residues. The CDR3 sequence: CASSLVGAGEKLFF. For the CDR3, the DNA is TGCGCCAGCAGCTTGGTGGGGGCGGGTGAAAAACTGTTTTTT.

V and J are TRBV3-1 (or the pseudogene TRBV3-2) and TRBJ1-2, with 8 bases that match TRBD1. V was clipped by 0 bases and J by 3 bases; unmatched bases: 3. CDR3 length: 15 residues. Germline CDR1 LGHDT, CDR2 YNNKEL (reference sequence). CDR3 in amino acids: CASSQENRGDYGYTF. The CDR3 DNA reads TGTGCCAGCAGCCAAGAGAACAGGGGGGACTATGGCTACACCTTC.

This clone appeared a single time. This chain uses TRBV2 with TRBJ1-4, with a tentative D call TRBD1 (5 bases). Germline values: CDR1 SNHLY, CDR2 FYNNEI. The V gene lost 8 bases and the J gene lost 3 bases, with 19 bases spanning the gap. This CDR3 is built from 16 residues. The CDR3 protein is CASGDSGTVPNEKLFF. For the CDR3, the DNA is TGTGCCAGCGGGGACTCCGGGACGGTCCCTAATGAAAAACTGTTTTTT.

CDR3 sequence: CASSPGILSYEQYF. The CDR3 nucleotides read TGCGCCAGCAGCCCAGGAATTCTCTCCTACGAGCAGTACTTC. The chain joins TRBV5-1 to TRBJ2-7; D is unresolved. The germline V and J ends were trimmed by 4 bases and 0 bases, with 11 bases remaining between them. Germline V gene lookup returns CDR1 SGHRS and CDR2 YFSETQ. This CDR3 spans 14 amino acids.

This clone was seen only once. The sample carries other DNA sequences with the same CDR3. Here the CDR3 reads CASSLQGYGYTF. CDR3 coding DNA: TGTGCCAGCAGTTTACAGGGGTATGGCTACACCTTC. The chain is built from TRBV12-3 or TRBV12-4 and TRBJ1-2; TRBD1 is a possible D gene (6 bases). The CDR3 loop spans 12 amino acids. V dropped 2 bases and J dropped 5 bases, with 6 bases sitting between them.

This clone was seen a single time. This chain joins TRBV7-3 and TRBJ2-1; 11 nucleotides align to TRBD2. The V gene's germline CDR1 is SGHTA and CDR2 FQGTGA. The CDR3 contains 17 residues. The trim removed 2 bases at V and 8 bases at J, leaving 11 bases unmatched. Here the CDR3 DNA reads TGTGCCAGCAGCTTACTGCGCACTAGCGGGGGCTTCGATGAGCAGTTCTTC. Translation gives CASSLLRTSGGFDEQFF. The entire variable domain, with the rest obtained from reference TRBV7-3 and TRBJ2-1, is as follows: GAGVSQTPSNKVTEKGKYVELRCDPISGHTALYWYRQSLGQGPEFLIYFQGTGAADDSGLPNDRFFAVRPEGSVSTLKIQRTERGDSAVYLCASSLLRTSGGFDEQFFGPGTRLTVL.

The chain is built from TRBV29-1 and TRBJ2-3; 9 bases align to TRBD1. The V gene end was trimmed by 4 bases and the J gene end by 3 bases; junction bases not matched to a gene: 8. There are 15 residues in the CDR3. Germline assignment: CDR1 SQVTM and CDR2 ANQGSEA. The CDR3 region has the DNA TGCAGCGTTGTGTTCCCCGGGACAGGGACAGATACGCAGTATTTT. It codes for CSVVFPGTGTDTQYF.